This entry is about one TCR beta chain. Its antigen is undetermined. This sample is drawn from a study of cytomegalovirus exposure and HLA in healthy donors. Study outcomes and limitations: Further analysis, carried out later, found HLA-associated TCR beta chains more clonally expanded than equally common other chains.

At sampling all donors were nominally healthy, likely with unrecorded immune exposures. V gave up 1 base and J gave up 4 bases, with 12 bases separating them. The germline V gene has CDR1 MGHRA and CDR2 YSYEKL. The CDR3 loop spans 15 amino acids. PCR involved 60 Vbeta and 13 Jbeta primers. Per the study methods: As a later analysis found, there were 80 million to 90 million unique TCR beta chains, of which roughly 11 million were shared. Measured with immunoSEQ multiplex PCR; TCRdb has only the in-frame clones, and not every one. Clonal size and the V and J genes are those of that table, whereas D and trimming came from the DNA. Here the sample spans under 150,000 clones, about 80% being singletons.

The sample taken for sequencing was PBMCs. This clonotype was sampled from a male donor in good health and CMV-seronegative. The J gene is TRBJ2-3, the V gene TRBV4-1; D possibly corresponds to TRBD1 (5 bases). The DNA of the CDR3 is TGCGCCAGCAGCCAAGTTAGGGGCGCCGCAGATACGCAGTATTTT. It encodes CASSQVRGAADTQYF.